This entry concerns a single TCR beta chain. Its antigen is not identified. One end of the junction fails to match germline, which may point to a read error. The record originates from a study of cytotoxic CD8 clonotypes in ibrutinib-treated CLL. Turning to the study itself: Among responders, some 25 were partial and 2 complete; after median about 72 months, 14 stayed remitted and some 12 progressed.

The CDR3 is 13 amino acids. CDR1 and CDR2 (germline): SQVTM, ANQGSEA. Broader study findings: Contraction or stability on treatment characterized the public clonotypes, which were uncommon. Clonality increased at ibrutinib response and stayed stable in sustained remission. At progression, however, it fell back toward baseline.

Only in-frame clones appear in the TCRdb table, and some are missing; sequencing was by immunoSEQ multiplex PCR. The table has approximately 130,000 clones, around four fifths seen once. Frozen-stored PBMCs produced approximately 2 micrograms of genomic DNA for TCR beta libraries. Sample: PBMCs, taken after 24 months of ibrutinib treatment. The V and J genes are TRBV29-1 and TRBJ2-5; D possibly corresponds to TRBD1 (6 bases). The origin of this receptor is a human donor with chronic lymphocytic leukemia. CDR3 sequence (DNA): TGCAGCGTTGTTCGACAGGCCCAAGGGACCCAGTACTTC. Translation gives CSVVRQAQGTQYF.